Listed here is a single T cell receptor (beta chain). The antigen it binds to is not known. The record has no base qualities; no much larger clone is one base away. V loses 1 base, J loses 4 bases, and the germline ends lie 8 bases apart. The CDR3 sequence holds 14 residues, the cysteine and phenylalanine included. Only the CDR3 DNA stays, 42 bases, in frame from base 1. According to the germline V gene, CDR1 reads MGHRA and CDR2 reads YSYEKL. This record belongs to a study of T cells in Graves' hyperthyroidism and ophthalmopathy (dated by TCRdb to 2018 to 2020). For the study in its entirety: A discovery cohort of around 98 patients, about 44 with Graves' ophthalmopathy and about 60 with stable Graves' hyperthyroidism, was used to find distinguishing TCR V-J signatures. According to the paper, TCR Vbeta CDR3 sequencing was carried out on approximately 140 peripheral blood samples, which came from 40 to 45 ophthalmopathy, some 73 hyperthyroidism and approximately 17 progressor patients. The study also compared thyroid tissue and blood T-cell repertoires from more than 5 Graves' hyperthyroidism patients. For training and testing, the 100 or so patients in the discovery cohort were randomly divided in a 7:3 ratio. Prospective prediction of ophthalmopathy was tested in an independent validation cohort consisting of 18 hyperthyroidism patients and approximately 16 patients who later progressed to ophthalmopathy. After blood sampling, hyperthyroidism patients were treated with methimazole at a starting dose of 30 mg daily, and ophthalmopathy patients were treated with high-dose intravenous methylprednisolone.

The TCR beta CDR3 regions were amplified from RNA transcripts. The TCR CDR3 was subjected to a first round of RT-PCR using the HTBI primer set and the Qiagen OneStep RT-PCR kit. A second multiplex PCR round built the libraries, followed by size selection and purification. Sequencing of the libraries was done on an Illumina HiSeq2000 using paired-end 100 bp reads. The paper's data handling went like this. SOAPnuke was used to process the raw data, removing reads that contained adapters or uncalled bases, had a mean Phred below 15, or lacked an exact match to the constant primer or identifier. High-quality paired reads were merged using COPE v1.2.5, and each unique nucleotide sequence was defined as a clonotype. Clonotypes were aligned to IMGT TRBV, TRBD and TRBJ reference segments using MiTCR v1.1. The analysis included only V-J combinations with a frequency above 0.0001, which together covered about 99% of the repertoires. A TCS score was defined as the ratio of F50 (clonal expansion) to E x V (chaos), with BLOSUM62-based TCRdist applied between CDR3 peptides within each V-J. Welch's t-statistics and random forest reduced 500 to 550 V-J features to fewer than 15, which were used in a naive Bayes classifier (R e1071). The Morisita-Horn index was used to measure how similar the thyroid and blood repertoires were. The public reads were run again by TCRdb, first through fastp at Q25 and then through MiXCR, and only productive beta chains were kept. Each record represents a unique CDR3 protein, reported with the most common genes and DNA among its rows. The V and J calls here are based on TCRdb, not the publication. The sample records around 580,000 distinct CDR3 sequences, approximately 44% of which are singletons. The top ten hold around 7.7% of the sample.

What the research found in general, with its limitations: In validation, progression to ophthalmopathy was predicted by the model with 70.59% sensitivity and 72.22% specificity, a median of 6.5 months before onset. Most expanded thyroid clonotypes (frequency above 0.001) were also detected in blood, a finding suggesting that blood repertoires may reflect thyroid immune responses. Sample size was not statistically predetermined, and investigators were not blinded to group allocation. Ophthalmopathy was separated from stable hyperthyroidism by a 13 V-J signature model, with approximately 85% sensitivity and roughly 81% specificity obtained in cross-validation and 80%/75% obtained in testing.

Graves' hyperthyroidism was defined as stable when no progression to ophthalmopathy occurred over 18 months of follow-up. Hyperthyroidism patients were newly diagnosed, with disease duration under 2 months, and aged 18 to 65 years. Any patient with an uncontrolled infection, another autoimmune disease, pregnancy or lactation was excluded. Diagnoses were based on clinical symptoms, serum thyroxine and TRAb, thyroid ultrasound and orbital computed tomography. Total RNA was extracted with Trizol reagent, and quality was checked on an Agilent 2100 Bioanalyzer. This receptor was taken from a woman between 18 and 29 years old with Graves' hyperthyroidism. Sequencing used peripheral blood or thyroid tissue (not recorded which). The chain was built from TRBV4-1 and TRBJ1-5, with no reliable assignment of the D segment. The base sequence is TGCGCCAGCAGCCAAGGTACAGAGAATCAGCCCCAGCATTTT. Translated, this gives CASSQGTENQPQHF.